This T cell receptor (beta chain) comes out of a study of cytomegalovirus exposure and HLA in healthy donors. Study-wide background: HLA-typed donors were the source of about 85 million unique TCRs held in an early data release. Study results and limitations: An apparent linkage of common viral pathogens to several of the most significant clusters emerged in a later analysis. A later analysis linked a missense variant in DCLRE1C to the trimming of TCR beta V and J genes. Accounts indicate the classifier identified cytomegalovirus status with strong specificity and sensitivity.

The CDR3 covers 14 residues. Germline trimming cut 5 bases from V and 1 base from J; bases unmatched to any gene: 3. The germline gives CDR1 SGHTA, CDR2 FQGNSA. This clone was recorded only once. The antigen is not known. The primer mix had 60 Vbeta and 13 Jbeta primers. Produced via immunoSEQ multiplex PCR; TCRdb's table is partial and in-frame only. The sample includes approximately 160,000 clones, 80% to 90% of them seen just once. The chain combines TRBV7-2 with TRBJ1-2; TRBD1 matches at 8 bases. The origin of this receptor is a woman younger than 35 in good health and CMV-seronegative. The sequenced sample consisted of PBMCs. CDR3 in DNA: TGTGCCAGCAGCGCGACAGGGGATAACTATGGCTACACCTTC. Translated: CASSATGDNYGYTF.